The 26 T cell receptor beta chains below were found in one sample sequenced in a study of blood T cell repertoires in COVID-19. The method was immunoSEQ multiplex PCR; TCRdb's version includes in-frame clones alone and lacks a portion of them. The sample holds around 250,000 clones, 86% seen once. The sequencing sample was made of peripheral blood. The receptors shown here come from a woman of 80 years or more with COVID-19, enrolled during active disease.

The chain couples TRBV6-6 to TRBJ2-5; D uncertain. The CDR3 length is 14 residues. V lost 4 bases, J lost 5 bases, and 14 bases lay in between. The germline V gene encodes CDR1 MNHNY and CDR2 SVGAGI (reference sequence). The CDR3 sequence is CASSSSPAKETQYF. For the CDR3, the DNA is TGTGCCAGCAGTTCCTCCCCCGCGAAGGAGACCCAGTACTTC.

V is TRBV6-2 or TRBV6-3 and J is TRBJ1-5; no clear D gene. Germline assignment: CDR1 MNHEY and CDR2 SVGEGT. This CDR3 spans 16 amino acids. V was trimmed by 0 bases and J by 6 bases, leaving 15 bases between them. CDR3 protein: CASSYSNPGGSQPQHF. The CDR3 coding sequence is TGTGCCAGCAGTTACTCGAACCCAGGCGGGTCTCAGCCCCAGCATTTT.

The chain is built from TRBV18 and TRBJ2-2, with 8 bases aligning to TRBD2. The CDR3 contains 16 residues. Germline CDR1 is KGHSH and CDR2 is LQKENI. V lost 4 bases, J lost 1 base, and 5 bases stayed unmatched. The CDR3 nucleotides read TGTGCCAGCTCACGGTCTAGCGGGCGGAACACCGGGGAGCTGTTTTTT. Translation gives CASSRSSGRNTGELFF.

The V gene is TRBV3-1 (or the pseudogene TRBV3-2), the J gene TRBJ2-5, with 10 bases fitting TRBD2. CDR1 and CDR2 (germline): LGHDT, YNNKEL (reference sequence). The junction had 8 bases not matched to a gene; V was cut back by 3 bases and J by 4 bases. The CDR3 has 16 amino acids. In DNA, the CDR3 is TGTGCCAGCAGCCAGGGAAGCGGGGGGGCAAGAGAGACCCAGTACTTC. This translates into CASSQGSGGARETQYF.

The chain has TRBV10-3 and TRBJ2-3, with D possibly matching TRBD1 (7 bases). Germline CDR1 reads ENHRY; CDR2 reads SYGVKD. V dropped 11 bases and J dropped 4 bases, with 19 bases sitting between them. The CDR3 is 14 residues long. The CDR3 DNA reads as TGTGCCTCACTAACAGGGGAGGCTCCAGATACGCAGTATTTT. It encodes CASLTGEAPDTQYF.

This clone came up once. The chain is built from TRBV7-2 and TRBJ2-1, with TRBD1 as a possible D gene (6 bases). Germline loops: CDR1 SGHTA, CDR2 FQGNSA. The CDR3 is 16 amino acids. V dropped 3 bases and J dropped 2 bases, with 14 bases sitting between them. The CDR3 DNA follows: TGTGCCAGCAGCTTTACGCCGGGACAAACCTACAATGAGCAGTTCTTC. Its translation: CASSFTPGQTYNEQFF.

The chain couples TRBV19 to TRBJ2-1; D is unclear. CDR3 length: 13 residues. Germline values: CDR1 LNHDA, CDR2 SQIVND (reference sequence). Trimming removed 5 bases from V and 4 bases from J, with 9 bases in between. The CDR3 DNA is TGTGCCAGTAGTCCAAACAGATACAATGAGCAGTTCTTC. Translated, it gives CASSPNRYNEQFF.

The chain uses TRBV7-6 and TRBJ2-1, with TRBD1 matching over 7 bases. After removal of 4 bases from V and 3 bases from J, the junction contained 6 bases not matched to a gene. The germline V gene has CDR1 SGHVS and CDR2 FNYEAQ. The CDR3 is made up of 15 amino acids. CDR3 in amino acids: CASSSRGTDYNEQFF. CDR3 nucleotide sequence: TGTGCCAGCAGCTCCCGTGGGACAGACTACAATGAGCAGTTCTTC.

The V call is TRBV27, the J call TRBJ2-2, with TRBD2 identical over 10 bases. The CDR3 has 18 amino acids. In germline, CDR1 is MNHEY, CDR2 SMNVEV (reference sequence). The J segment lost 1 base and the V segment lost 10 bases, leaving 15 bases of the junction unmatched. The chain's CDR3 is CATLGASGGRGNTGELFF. CDR3 sequence (DNA): TGTGCCACCCTGGGGGCTAGCGGGGGCCGCGGGAACACCGGGGAGCTGTTTTTT.

In regard to this clone: The sample holds other DNA sequences that translate to the same CDR3. This rearrangement joins TRBV18 to TRBJ1-3; no definite D call. This CDR3 has 15 residues. In germline, CDR1 is KGHSH, CDR2 LQKENI. Trimming took 2 bases from V and 0 from J, leaving 8 bases between them. CDR3 sequence reads: CASSPSRGSGNTIYF. In DNA form, the CDR3 reads TGTGCCAGCTCACCAAGCCGGGGCTCTGGAAACACCATATATTTT.

This chain joins TRBV7-6 and TRBJ1-4, with 7 bases matching TRBD1. The CDR3 consists of 14 residues. From germline, CDR1 is SGHVS and CDR2 FNYEAQ. V was pared by 8 bases and J by 6 bases, with 9 bases of the junction left unmatched. The CDR3 DNA reads as TGTGCCAGCGGCAGGGGGACAGTCTATGAAAAACTGTTTTTT. Translated, it gives CASGRGTVYEKLFF.

This clone appeared a single time. The chain uses TRBV2 and TRBJ1-6; D gene ambiguous. The germline V gene has CDR1 SNHLY and CDR2 FYNNEI. Trimming removed 5 bases from V and 1 base from J, with 6 bases in between. This CDR3 contains 14 residues. DNA of the CDR3: TGTGCCAGCAGTTCGACTTCCTATAATTCACCCCTCCACTTT. As protein: CASSSTSYNSPLHF.

The chain couples TRBV29-1 to TRBJ1-1, with D perhaps TRBD1 (6 bases). CDR3 length: 13 residues. V was shortened by 4 bases and J by 2 bases, with 11 bases between the two germline ends. Germline-derived CDR1 and CDR2 are SQVTM and ANQGSEA. As DNA, the CDR3 is TGCAGCGTTGGACCGGGACACAACACTGAAGCTTTCTTT. Its protein product is CSVGPGHNTEAFF.

The chain couples TRBV24-1 to TRBJ2-5; 7 bases are shared with TRBD1. The CDR3 has 14 amino acids. The V gene end was trimmed by 5 bases and the J gene end by 2 bases; junction bases not matched to a gene: 4. Germline lookup yields CDR1 KGHDR and CDR2 SFDVKD. CDR3 sequence reads: CATSVTGVQETQYF. The CDR3 DNA reads TGTGCCACCAGTGTAACAGGGGTACAAGAGACCCAGTACTTC.

This chain links TRBV11-2 with TRBJ2-7; possible D gene TRBD2, 5 bases. Trimming left V 5 bases short and J 1 base short, with 15 bases between. This CDR3 spans 15 amino acids. Germline CDR1 is SGHAT and CDR2 is FQNNGV. The CDR3 here is CASSPLSGKSYEQYF. The CDR3 nucleotides are TGTGCCAGCAGCCCTCTCAGCGGAAAATCCTACGAGCAGTACTTC.

This clone was recorded a few times. CDR3 sequence reads: CASSSGQGSRNQPQHF. The DNA for the CDR3 is TGTGCCAGCAGTTCCGGACAGGGAAGTCGCAATCAGCCCCAGCATTTT. The chain links TRBV27 to TRBJ1-5; 8 bases map to TRBD1. CDR3 size: 16 residues. The V segment lost 4 bases and the J segment 2 bases; nucleotides outside the gene matches: 7. In germline, CDR1 is MNHEY, CDR2 SMNVEV (reference sequence).

The gene calls are TRBV2 and TRBJ2-3; TRBD1 might be the D (6 bases). CDR1 and CDR2 (germline): SNHLY, FYNNEI. Trimming pared 5 bases from V and 8 bases from J, leaving 14 bases between. The CDR3 runs 13 residues. Here the CDR3 DNA reads TGTGCCAGCAGTACGCAGGGGATTTCTACGCAGTATTTT. Its translation is CASSTQGISTQYF.

CDR3 sequence: CASSSLSGWQETQYF. CDR3 nucleotide sequence: TGCGCCAGCAGCTCGCTTAGCGGCTGGCAAGAGACCCAGTACTTC. This chain links TRBV5-1 with TRBJ2-5; perhaps TRBD2 as D (6 bases). The CDR3 is 15 amino acids. Germline loops: CDR1 SGHRS, CDR2 YFSETQ. V dropped 3 bases and J dropped 2 bases, with 14 bases sitting between them.

The chain couples TRBV9 to TRBJ1-2; 9 positions match TRBD1. CDR1 SGDLS and CDR2 YYNGEE come from the germline V gene. CDR3 length: 15 amino acids. V lost 3 bases, J lost 7 bases, and 10 bases stayed unmatched. Here the CDR3 reads CASSGRQGVVGGYTF. The DNA for the CDR3 is TGTGCCAGCAGCGGGCGACAGGGGGTTGTGGGTGGCTACACCTTC.

The genes are TRBV6-5 and TRBJ1-5; 11 bases match TRBD1. The CDR3 runs 15 residues. V was pared by 5 bases and J by 6 bases, with 6 bases of the junction left unmatched. CDR1 and CDR2 from the germline V gene are MNHEY and SVGAGI. CDR3 protein: CASSSGQGARQPQHF. The DNA for the CDR3 is TGTGCCAGCAGTAGTGGACAGGGGGCCCGTCAGCCCCAGCATTTT.

This clone was detected only once. In the same sample, other DNA sequences code for this CDR3. This chain connects TRBV6-5 to TRBJ1-1; no clear D. This CDR3 is built from 12 residues. CDR1 is MNHEY and CDR2 is SVGAGI in the germline V gene. The V gene lost 4 bases and the J gene lost 0 bases, with 3 bases spanning the gap. The DNA of the CDR3 is TGTGCCAGCAGTTCAGTGAACACTGAAGCTTTCTTT. It encodes CASSSVNTEAFF.

The CDR3 DNA reads TGTGCCAGCAGTGCCAGGGACAGGGGGTCTAACTATGGCTACACCTTC. It specifies CASSARDRGSNYGYTF. J is TRBJ1-2 and V is TRBV6-1; the match to TRBD1 covers 11 bases. The germline V gene has CDR1 MNHNS and CDR2 SASEGT. The CDR3 is made up of 16 amino acids. Trimming at V came to 4 bases and at J to 0 bases, leaving 4 bases not matched to a gene.

This sequence joins TRBV5-5 and TRBJ2-7, with 10 bases fitting TRBD1. In germline, CDR1 is SGHKS, CDR2 YYEKEE (reference sequence). J lost 0 bases, V lost 2 bases, and 5 bases had no gene match. The length of the CDR3 is 16 residues. The CDR3 here is CASSLGQGESSYEQYV. CDR3 bases: TGTGCCAGCAGCTTAGGACAGGGGGAGAGCTCCTACGAGCAGTACGTC.

V is TRBV2 and J is TRBJ1-4; 9 nucleotides align to TRBD1. V was pared by 3 bases and J by 8 bases, with 4 bases of the junction left unmatched. This CDR3 region has 14 residues. CDR1 and CDR2 (germline): SNHLY, FYNNEI. The DNA of the CDR3 is TGTGCCAGCAGTGATGGGACAGGGTACGAAAAACTGTTTTTT. This encodes CASSDGTGYEKLFF.

Worth noting for this clone: Germline and junction disagree at one end, which may indicate a read error. The chain couples TRBV5-1 to TRBJ2-2; TRBD1 agrees at 9 bases. The CDR3 loop spans 16 amino acids. In germline, CDR1 is SGHRS, CDR2 YFSETQ. CDR3 coding DNA: TGCGTCAGCGGACACACGCCGGGACAGGGAACCGGGGAGCTGTTTTTT. Protein: CVSGHTPGQGTGELFF.

This chain links TRBV19 with TRBJ2-7; 10 nucleotides agree with TRBD1. The CDR3 has 14 amino acids. The trim removed 4 bases at V and 4 bases at J, leaving 4 bases unmatched. Germline values: CDR1 LNHDA, CDR2 SQIVND (reference sequence). The CDR3 DNA follows: TGTGCCAGTAGTAGGGACAGGGGCGCGTACGAGCAGTACTTC. Its protein is CASSRDRGAYEQYF.